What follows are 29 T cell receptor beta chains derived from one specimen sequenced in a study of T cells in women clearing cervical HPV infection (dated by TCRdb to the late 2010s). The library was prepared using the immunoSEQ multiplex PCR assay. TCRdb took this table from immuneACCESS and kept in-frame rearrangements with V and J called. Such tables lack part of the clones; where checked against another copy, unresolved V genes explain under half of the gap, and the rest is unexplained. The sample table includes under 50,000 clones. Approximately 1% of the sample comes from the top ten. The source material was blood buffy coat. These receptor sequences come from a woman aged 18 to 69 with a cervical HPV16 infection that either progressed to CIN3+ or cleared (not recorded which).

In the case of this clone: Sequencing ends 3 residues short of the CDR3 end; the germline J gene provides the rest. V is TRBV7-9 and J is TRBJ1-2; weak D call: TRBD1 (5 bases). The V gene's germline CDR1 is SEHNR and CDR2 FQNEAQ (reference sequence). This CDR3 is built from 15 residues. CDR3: CASSLGGFTIHDYTF. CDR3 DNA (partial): TGTGCCAGCAGCCTCGGGGGGTTCACGATCCATGAC. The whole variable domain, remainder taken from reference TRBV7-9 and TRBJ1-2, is DTGVSQNPRHKITKRGQNVTFRCDPISEHNRLYWYRQTLGQGPEFLTYFQNEAQLEKSRLLSDRFSAERPKGSFSTLEIQRTEQGDSAMYLCASSLGGFTIHDYTFGSGTRLTVV.

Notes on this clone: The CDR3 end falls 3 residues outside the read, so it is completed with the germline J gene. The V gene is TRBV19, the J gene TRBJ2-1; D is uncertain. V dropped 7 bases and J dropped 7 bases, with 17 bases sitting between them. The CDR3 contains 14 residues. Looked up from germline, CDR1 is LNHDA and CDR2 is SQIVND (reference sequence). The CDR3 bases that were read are TGTGCCAGTACCCACGGCGGTATCGTGAATGAG. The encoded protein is CASTHGGIVNE. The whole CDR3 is CASTHGGIVNEQFF.

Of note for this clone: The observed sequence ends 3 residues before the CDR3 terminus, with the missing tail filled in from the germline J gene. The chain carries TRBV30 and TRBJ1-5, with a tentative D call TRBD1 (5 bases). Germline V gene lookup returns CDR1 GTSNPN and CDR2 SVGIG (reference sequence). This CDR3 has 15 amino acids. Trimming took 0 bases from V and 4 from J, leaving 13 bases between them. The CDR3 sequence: CAWSVGSGMNQPQHF. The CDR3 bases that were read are TGTGCCTGGAGTGTAGGGTCAGGGATGAATCAGCCC.

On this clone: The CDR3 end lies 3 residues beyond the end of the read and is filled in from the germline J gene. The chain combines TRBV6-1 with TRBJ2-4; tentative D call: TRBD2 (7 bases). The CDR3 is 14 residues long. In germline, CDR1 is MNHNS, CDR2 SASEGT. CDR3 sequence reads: CASSENRGARGQYF. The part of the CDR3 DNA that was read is TGTGCCAGCAGTGAAAATCGGGGGGCGCGGGGT.

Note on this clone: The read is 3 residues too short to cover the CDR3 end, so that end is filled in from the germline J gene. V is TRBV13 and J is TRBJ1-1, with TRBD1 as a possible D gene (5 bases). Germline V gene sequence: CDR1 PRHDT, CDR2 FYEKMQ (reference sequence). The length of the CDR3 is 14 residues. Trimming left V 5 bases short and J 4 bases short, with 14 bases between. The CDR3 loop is CASSPGETGTEAFF. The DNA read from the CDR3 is TGTGCCAGCAGCCCGGGGGAGACGGGCACTGAA.

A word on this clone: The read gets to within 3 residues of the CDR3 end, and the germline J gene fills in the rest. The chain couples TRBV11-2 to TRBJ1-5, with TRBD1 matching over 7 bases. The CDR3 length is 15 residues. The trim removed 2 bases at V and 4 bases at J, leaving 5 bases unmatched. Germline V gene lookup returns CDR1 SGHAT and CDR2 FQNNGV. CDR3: CASSLSRGENQPQHF. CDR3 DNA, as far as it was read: TGTGCCAGCAGCTTAAGCAGGGGGGAGAATCAGCCC.

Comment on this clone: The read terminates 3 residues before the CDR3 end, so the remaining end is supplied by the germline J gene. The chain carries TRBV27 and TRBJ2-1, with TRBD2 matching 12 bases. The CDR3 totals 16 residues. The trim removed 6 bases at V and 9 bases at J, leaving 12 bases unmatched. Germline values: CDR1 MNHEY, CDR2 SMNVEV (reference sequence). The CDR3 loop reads CASRRALAGGPSEQFF. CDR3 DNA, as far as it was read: TGTGCCAGCAGAAGGGCCCTAGCGGGGGGGCCGAGTGAG.

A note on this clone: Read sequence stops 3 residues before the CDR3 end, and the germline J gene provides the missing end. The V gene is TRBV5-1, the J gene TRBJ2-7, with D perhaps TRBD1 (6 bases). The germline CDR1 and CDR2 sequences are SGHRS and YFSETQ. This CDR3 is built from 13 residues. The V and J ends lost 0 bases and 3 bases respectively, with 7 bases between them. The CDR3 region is CASSLGGLYEQYF. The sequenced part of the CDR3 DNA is TGCGCCAGCAGCTTGGGGGGGCTCTACGAG.

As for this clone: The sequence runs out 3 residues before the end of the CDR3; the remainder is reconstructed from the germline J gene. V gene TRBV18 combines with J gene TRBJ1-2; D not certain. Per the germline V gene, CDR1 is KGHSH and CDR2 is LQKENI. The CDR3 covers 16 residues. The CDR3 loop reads CASSPPRLTSYNDYTF. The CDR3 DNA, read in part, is TGTGCCAGCTCACCACCGAGACTAACATCCTACAATGAC.

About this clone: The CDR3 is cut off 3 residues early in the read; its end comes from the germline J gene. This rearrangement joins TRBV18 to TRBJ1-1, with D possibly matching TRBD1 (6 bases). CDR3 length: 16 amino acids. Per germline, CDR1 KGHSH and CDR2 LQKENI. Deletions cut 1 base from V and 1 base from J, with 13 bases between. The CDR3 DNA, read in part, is TGTGCCAGCTCACCACGAAACAGGGCTTCGAACACTGAA. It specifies CASSPRNRASNTE. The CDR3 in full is CASSPRNRASNTEAFF.

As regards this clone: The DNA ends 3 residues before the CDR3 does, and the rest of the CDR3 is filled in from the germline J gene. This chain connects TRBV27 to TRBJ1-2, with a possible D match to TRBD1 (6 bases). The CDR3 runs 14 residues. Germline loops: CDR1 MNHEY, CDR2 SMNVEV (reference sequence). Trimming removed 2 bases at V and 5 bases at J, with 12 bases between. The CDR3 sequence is CASSLLRGAYGYTF. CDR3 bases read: TGTGCCAGCAGTTTACTACGGGGGGCGTATGGC.

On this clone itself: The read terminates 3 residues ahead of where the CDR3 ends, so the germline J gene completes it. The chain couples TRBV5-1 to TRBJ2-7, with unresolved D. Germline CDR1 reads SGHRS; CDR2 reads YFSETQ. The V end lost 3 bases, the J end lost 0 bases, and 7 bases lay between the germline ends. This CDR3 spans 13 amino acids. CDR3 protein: CASSSQSSYEQYF. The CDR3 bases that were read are TGCGCCAGCAGCTCCCAGAGCTCCTACGAG.

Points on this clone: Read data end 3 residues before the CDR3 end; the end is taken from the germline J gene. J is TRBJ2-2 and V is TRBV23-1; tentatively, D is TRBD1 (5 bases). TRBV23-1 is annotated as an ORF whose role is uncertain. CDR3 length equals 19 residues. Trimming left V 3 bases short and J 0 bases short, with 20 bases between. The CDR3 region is CASSHDTTLGRTNTGELFF. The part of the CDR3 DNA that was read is TGCGCCAGCAGTCACGATACGACGTTGGGGCGGACGAACACCGGGGAG.

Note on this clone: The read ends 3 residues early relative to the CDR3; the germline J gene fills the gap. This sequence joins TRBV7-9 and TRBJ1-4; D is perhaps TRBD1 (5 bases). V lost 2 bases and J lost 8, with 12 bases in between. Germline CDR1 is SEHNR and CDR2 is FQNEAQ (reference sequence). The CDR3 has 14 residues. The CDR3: CASSLRQGGEKLFF. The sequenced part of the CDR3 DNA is TGTGCCAGCAGCTTAAGGCAGGGAGGAGAAAAA.

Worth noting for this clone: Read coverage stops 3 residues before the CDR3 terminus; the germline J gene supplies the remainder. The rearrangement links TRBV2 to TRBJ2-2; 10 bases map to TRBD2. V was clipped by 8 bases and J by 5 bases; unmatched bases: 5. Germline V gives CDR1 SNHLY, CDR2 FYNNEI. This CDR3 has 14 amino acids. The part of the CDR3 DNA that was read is TGTGCCAGCCAGGTAGCGGGGGGAACCGGGGAG. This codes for CASQVAGGTGE. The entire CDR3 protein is CASQVAGGTGELFF.

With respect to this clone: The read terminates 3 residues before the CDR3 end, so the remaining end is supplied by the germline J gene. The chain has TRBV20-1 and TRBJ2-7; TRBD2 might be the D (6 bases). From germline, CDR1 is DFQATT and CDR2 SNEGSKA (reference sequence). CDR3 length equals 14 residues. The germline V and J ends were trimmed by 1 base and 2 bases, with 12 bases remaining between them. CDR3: CSARAEGWTYEQYF. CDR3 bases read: TGCAGTGCTAGAGCGGAGGGTTGGACCTACGAG.

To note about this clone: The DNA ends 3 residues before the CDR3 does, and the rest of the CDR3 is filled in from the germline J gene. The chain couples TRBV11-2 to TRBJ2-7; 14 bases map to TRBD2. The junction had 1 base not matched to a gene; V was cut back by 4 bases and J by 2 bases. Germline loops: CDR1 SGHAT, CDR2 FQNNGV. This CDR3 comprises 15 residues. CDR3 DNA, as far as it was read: TGTGCCAGCAGCTCGACTAGCGGGGGGGCCTACGAG. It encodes CASSSTSGGAYE. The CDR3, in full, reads CASSSTSGGAYEQYF.

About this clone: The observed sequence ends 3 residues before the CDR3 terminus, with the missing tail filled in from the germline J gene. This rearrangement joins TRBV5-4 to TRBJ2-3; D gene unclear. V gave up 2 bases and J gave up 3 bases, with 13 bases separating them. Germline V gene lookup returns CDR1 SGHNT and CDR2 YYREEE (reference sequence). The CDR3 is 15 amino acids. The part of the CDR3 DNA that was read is TGTGCCAGCAGCTTAGGAACAGAATTGACAGATACG. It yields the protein CASSLGTELTDT. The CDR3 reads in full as CASSLGTELTDTQYF.

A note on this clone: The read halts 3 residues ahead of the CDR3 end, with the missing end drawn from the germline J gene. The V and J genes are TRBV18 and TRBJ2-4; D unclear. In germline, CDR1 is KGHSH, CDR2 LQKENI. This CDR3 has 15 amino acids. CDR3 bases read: TGTGCCAGCTCACCACCGGAAGTCCTCAACTATGGT. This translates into CASSPPEVLNYG. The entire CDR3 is CASSPPEVLNYGQYF.

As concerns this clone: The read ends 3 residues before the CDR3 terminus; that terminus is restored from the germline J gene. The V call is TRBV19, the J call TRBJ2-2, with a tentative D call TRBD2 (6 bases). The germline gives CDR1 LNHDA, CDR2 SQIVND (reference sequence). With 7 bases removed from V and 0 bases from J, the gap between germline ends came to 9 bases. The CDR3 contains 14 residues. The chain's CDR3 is CASTPGANTGELFF. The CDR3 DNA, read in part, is TGTGCCAGTACCCCGGGGGCGAACACCGGGGAG.

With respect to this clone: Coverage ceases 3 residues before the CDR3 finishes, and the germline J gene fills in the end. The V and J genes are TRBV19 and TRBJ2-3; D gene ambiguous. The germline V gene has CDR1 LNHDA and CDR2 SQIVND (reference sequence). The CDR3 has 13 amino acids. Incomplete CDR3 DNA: TGTGCCACCTCGGAGCAGGTTGGTCGGCCG. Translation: CATSEQVGRP. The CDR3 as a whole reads CATSEQVGRPQYF.

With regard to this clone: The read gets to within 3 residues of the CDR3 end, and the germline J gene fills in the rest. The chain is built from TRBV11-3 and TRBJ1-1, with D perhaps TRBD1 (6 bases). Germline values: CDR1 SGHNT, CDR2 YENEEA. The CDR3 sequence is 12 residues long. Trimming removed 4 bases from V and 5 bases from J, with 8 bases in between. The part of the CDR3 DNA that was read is TGTGCCAGCAGCTCCCAGGGGACTGAA. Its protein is CASSSQGTE. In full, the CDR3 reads CASSSQGTEAFF.

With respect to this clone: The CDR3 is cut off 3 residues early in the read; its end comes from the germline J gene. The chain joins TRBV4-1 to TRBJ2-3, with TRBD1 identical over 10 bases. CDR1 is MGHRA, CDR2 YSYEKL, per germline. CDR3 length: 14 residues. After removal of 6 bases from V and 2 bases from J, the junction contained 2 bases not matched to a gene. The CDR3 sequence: CASSRQGATDTQYF. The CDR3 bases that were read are TGCGCCAGCAGTCGACAGGGGGCCACAGATACG.

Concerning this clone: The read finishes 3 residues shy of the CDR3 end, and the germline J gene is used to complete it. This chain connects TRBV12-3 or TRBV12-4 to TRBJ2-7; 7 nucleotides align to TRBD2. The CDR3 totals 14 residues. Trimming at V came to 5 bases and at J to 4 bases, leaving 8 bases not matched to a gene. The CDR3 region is CASSPRGDGYEQYF. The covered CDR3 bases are TGTGCCAGCAGTCCCCGGGGGGACGGATACGAG.

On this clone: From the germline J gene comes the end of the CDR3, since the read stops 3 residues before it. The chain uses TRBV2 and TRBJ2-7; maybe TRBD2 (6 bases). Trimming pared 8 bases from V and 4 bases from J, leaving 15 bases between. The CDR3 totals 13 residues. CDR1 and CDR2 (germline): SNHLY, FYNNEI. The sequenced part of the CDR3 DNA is TGTGCCAGCGCGCCCACCGGGGGATACGAG. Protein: CASAPTGGYE. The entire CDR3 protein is CASAPTGGYEQYF.

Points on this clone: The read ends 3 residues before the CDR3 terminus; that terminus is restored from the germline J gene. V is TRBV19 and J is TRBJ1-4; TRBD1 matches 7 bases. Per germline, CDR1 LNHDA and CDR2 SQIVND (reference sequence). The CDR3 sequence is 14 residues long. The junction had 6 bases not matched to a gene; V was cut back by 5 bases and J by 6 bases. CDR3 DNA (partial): TGTGCCAGTAGTTCAGGGACAGCCGATGAAAAA. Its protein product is CASSSGTADEK. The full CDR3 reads CASSSGTADEKLFF.

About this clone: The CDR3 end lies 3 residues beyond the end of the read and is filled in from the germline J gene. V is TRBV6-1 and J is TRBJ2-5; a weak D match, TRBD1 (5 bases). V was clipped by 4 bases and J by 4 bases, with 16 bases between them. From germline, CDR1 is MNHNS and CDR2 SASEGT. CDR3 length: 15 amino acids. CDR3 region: CASSGQGLLGETQYF. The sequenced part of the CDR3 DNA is TGTGCCAGCAGTGGGCAGGGTTTATTAGGAGAGACC.

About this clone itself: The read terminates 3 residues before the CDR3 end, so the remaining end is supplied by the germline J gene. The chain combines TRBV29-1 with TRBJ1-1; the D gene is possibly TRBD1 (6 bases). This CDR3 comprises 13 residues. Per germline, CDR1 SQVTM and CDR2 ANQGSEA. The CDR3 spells CSVEDRVPRGAFF. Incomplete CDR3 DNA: TGCAGCGTTGAAGATAGGGTTCCGAGGGGG.

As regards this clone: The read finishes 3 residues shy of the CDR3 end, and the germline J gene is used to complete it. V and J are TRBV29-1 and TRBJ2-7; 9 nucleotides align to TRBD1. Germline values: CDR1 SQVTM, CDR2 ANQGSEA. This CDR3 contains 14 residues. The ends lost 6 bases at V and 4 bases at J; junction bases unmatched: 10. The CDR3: CSVSDRGGRYEQYF. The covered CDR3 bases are TGCAGCGTGTCGGACAGGGGCGGGCGGTACGAG.